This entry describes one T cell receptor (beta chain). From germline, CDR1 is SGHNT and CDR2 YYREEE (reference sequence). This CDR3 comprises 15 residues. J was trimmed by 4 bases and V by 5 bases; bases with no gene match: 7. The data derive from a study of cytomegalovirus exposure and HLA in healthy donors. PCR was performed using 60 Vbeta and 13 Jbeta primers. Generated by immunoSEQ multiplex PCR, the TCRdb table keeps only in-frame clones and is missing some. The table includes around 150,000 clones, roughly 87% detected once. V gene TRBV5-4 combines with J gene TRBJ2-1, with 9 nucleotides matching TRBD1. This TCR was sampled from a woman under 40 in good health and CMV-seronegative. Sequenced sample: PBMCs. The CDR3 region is CASREDRGTYNEQFF. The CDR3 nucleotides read TGTGCCAGCAGGGAGGACAGGGGAACTTACAATGAGCAGTTCTTC.